The clone carrying this T cell receptor (beta chain) was seen only once. These data are taken from a study of blood T cell repertoires in COVID-19. Generated by immunoSEQ multiplex PCR, the TCRdb table keeps only in-frame clones and is missing some. The table records a few hundred thousand clones, about 86% of them present only once. Unmatched junction bases numbered 5, after V lost 5 bases and J lost 9 bases. The CDR3 extends over 13 amino acids. This clonotype was sampled from a man aged 45 to 65 who had recovered from COVID-19. Input material: PBMCs or T cells enriched from blood (not recorded which). The V gene is TRBV12-3 or TRBV12-4, the J gene TRBJ2-1; 9 positions agree with TRBD2. The CDR3 region is CASSAWTSAEQFF. Here the CDR3 DNA reads TGTGCCAGCAGTGCCTGGACTAGCGCTGAGCAGTTCTTC.